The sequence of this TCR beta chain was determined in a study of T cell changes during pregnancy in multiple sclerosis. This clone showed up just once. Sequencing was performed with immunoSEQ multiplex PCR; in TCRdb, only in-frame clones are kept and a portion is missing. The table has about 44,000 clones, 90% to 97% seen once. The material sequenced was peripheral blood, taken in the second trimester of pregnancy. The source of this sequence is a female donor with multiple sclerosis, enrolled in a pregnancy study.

As DNA, the CDR3 is TGCAGCGTTGAAGACTTGGGACAGAGCTATGAGCAGTTCTTC. Its translation: CSVEDLGQSYEQFF. The V and J genes are TRBV29-1 and TRBJ2-1, with 7 bases that match TRBD1. The CDR3 length is 14 residues. Germline V gives CDR1 SQVTM, CDR2 ANQGSEA. Germline trimming cut 0 bases from V and 8 bases from J; bases unmatched to any gene: 7.